The 17 T cell receptor beta chains in this list originate from one sample, sequenced in a study of cytomegalovirus exposure and HLA in healthy donors. The PCR made use of 60 Vbeta and 13 Jbeta primers. Sequencing used immunoSEQ multiplex PCR; TCRdb keeps in-frame clones, though not all of them. The sample holds approximately 120,000 clones; around 76% are singletons and the top ten take roughly 13%. The sequenced sample was PBMCs. The source is an older woman in good health and CMV-seropositive.

The J gene is TRBJ1-2, the V gene TRBV29-1, with no clear D. Germline values: CDR1 SQVTM, CDR2 ANQGSEA. The CDR3 runs 12 residues. V lost 2 bases and J 6 bases, leaving 10 bases between the germline ends. Here the CDR3 reads CSVETRGDGYTF. The CDR3 DNA follows: TGCAGCGTTGAAACCCGGGGAGATGGCTACACCTTC.

V gene TRBV23-1 combines with J gene TRBJ1-2, with D hard to call. TRBV23-1 is labeled an ORF, and its function is uncertain. The CDR3 sequence is 14 residues long. V was shortened by 4 bases and J by 0 bases, with 9 bases between the two germline ends. The CDR3 DNA reads TGCGCCAGCAGTCCCCGGACTCCTAACTATGGCTACACCTTC. This encodes CASSPRTPNYGYTF.

J is TRBJ1-4 and V is TRBV7-2; tentatively, D is TRBD1 (6 bases). CDR1 SGHTA and CDR2 FQGNSA come from the germline V gene. Trimming removed 6 bases from V and 7 bases from J, with 15 bases in between. The CDR3 spans 14 residues. CDR3 amino acids: CASRRTGSSEKLFF. Written as DNA, the CDR3 is TGTGCCAGCAGACGCACAGGGTCGAGTGAAAAACTGTTTTTT.

This chain uses TRBV7-2 with TRBJ1-2; TRBD1 might be the D (6 bases). The CDR3 extends over 14 amino acids. Germline V gene data show CDR1 as SGHTA and CDR2 as FQGNSA. The V end lost 7 bases, the J end lost 5 bases, and 17 bases lay between the germline ends. CDR3 loop: CASTRRQETYGYTF. In DNA, the CDR3 is TGTGCCAGCACTCGAAGACAGGAAACTTATGGCTACACCTTC.

This chain links TRBV9 with TRBJ2-7; TRBD2 agrees at 13 bases. Trimming took 3 bases from V and 1 from J; bases not matched to a gene: 4. Germline V gene sequence: CDR1 SGDLS, CDR2 YYNGEE. This CDR3 is 16 amino acids long. The CDR3 reads CASSGGGLAGSYEQYF. The DNA of the CDR3 is TGTGCCAGCAGCGGGGGGGGACTAGCGGGATCCTACGAGCAGTACTTC.

The rearrangement joins TRBV6-5 to TRBJ1-2, with TRBD1 matching 10 bases. The CDR3 totals 14 residues. The V segment lost 8 bases and the J segment 8 bases; nucleotides outside the gene matches: 11. Germline lookup yields CDR1 MNHEY and CDR2 SVGAGI. This CDR3 is CASRPGQGIYGYTF. Here the CDR3 DNA reads TGTGCCAGCCGACCGGGACAGGGGATCTACGGCTACACCTTC.

The chain couples TRBV5-6 to TRBJ2-3; 11 nucleotides align to TRBD1. J gave up 3 bases and V 1 base, and 4 bases lay outside the gene matches. Per the germline V gene, CDR1 is SGHDT and CDR2 is YYEEEE. CDR3 length equals 16 residues. Written as DNA, the CDR3 is TGTGCCAGCAGCTTGCGGACAGGGGGCAAGACAGATACGCAGTATTTT. Its translation: CASSLRTGGKTDTQYF.

V and J are TRBV18 and TRBJ2-1; TRBD2 matches at 7 bases. This CDR3 region has 14 residues. Germline V gene sequence: CDR1 KGHSH, CDR2 LQKENI. V lost 0 bases and J lost 10; bases outside the gene matches: 6. CDR3 DNA: TGTGCCAGCTCACCACCGAGCGGGACCAGCGAGCAGTTCTTC. Its protein product is CASSPPSGTSEQFF.

This clone has just one count. The chain's CDR3 is CASSFTTSGYNEQFF. As DNA, the CDR3 is TGCGCCAGCAGCTTCACTACTAGCGGTTACAATGAGCAGTTCTTC. The chain combines TRBV5-1 with TRBJ2-1; TRBD2 matches at 8 bases. Germline-derived CDR1 and CDR2 are SGHRS and YFSETQ. The CDR3 has 15 amino acids. With 2 bases clipped from V and 4 bases from J, the junction kept 5 bases outside the gene matches.

This sequence joins TRBV7-2 and TRBJ1-6, with 7 bases lining up with TRBD1. Trimming at V came to 5 bases and at J to 14 bases, leaving 12 bases not matched to a gene. CDR1 is SGHTA and CDR2 is FQGNSA in the germline V gene. The CDR3 is 14 amino acids. CDR3 nucleotides: TGTGCCAGCAGCGATGGGACAGTTCCCTCGACCCTCCACTTT. Protein sequence: CASSDGTVPSTLHF.

This chain joins TRBV6-1 and TRBJ2-7; 9 nucleotides align to TRBD1. CDR1 and CDR2 from the germline V gene are MNHNS and SASEGT. Trimming removed 6 bases from V and 6 bases from J; junction bases left unmatched: 6. The CDR3 runs to 13 residues. The CDR3 loop is CASRMGTGLEQYF. CDR3 coding DNA: TGTGCCAGCAGGATGGGGACAGGGCTCGAGCAGTACTTC.

The table lists this clone with a count of one. The junction departs from the called germline gene at one end, perhaps through a read error. This sequence joins TRBV7-9 and TRBJ2-2, with 12 nucleotides matching TRBD1. Germline CDR1 reads SEHNR; CDR2 reads FQNEAQ (reference sequence). The CDR3 extends over 19 amino acids. The CDR3 here is CASSSVPGQGAWNPGELFF. DNA of the CDR3: TGTGCCAGCAGCTCTGTCCCGGGACAGGGGGCGTGGAACCCCGGGGAGCTGTTTTTT.

The V gene is TRBV7-6, the J gene TRBJ1-4, with 9 bases matching TRBD1. Germline trimming cut 4 bases from V and 5 bases from J; bases unmatched to any gene: 8. The CDR3 is made up of 16 amino acids. Germline V lookup: CDR1 SGHVS, CDR2 FNYEAQ. The chain's CDR3 is CASSSNRGLGNEKLFF. In nucleotides, the CDR3 is TGTGCCAGCAGCTCCAACAGGGGGCTAGGAAATGAAAAACTGTTTTTT.

The rearrangement joins TRBV7-6 to TRBJ1-1; D might be TRBD1 (6 bases). V gave up 1 base and J gave up 2 bases, with 14 bases separating them. Germline V gene lookup returns CDR1 SGHVS and CDR2 FNYEAQ. This CDR3 has 16 residues. In nucleotides, the CDR3 is TGTGCCAGCAGCTTAGGTACAGGGAGGGTTAACACTGAAGCTTTCTTT. Translated: CASSLGTGRVNTEAFF.

The J gene is TRBJ2-1, the V gene TRBV9; 11 nucleotides line up with TRBD2. Germline assignment: CDR1 SGDLS and CDR2 YYNGEE. Unmatched junction bases numbered 12, after V lost 3 bases and J lost 7 bases. The CDR3 length is 17 residues. CDR3: CASSAPMTSGTRNEQFF. CDR3 in DNA: TGTGCCAGCAGCGCACCCATGACTAGCGGGACGAGGAATGAGCAGTTCTTC.

V usage is TRBV5-1 and J usage is TRBJ2-6; D remains ambiguous. CDR3 length: 14 amino acids. V lost 7 bases and J lost 0, with 8 bases in between. From germline, CDR1 is SGHRS and CDR2 YFSETQ. The CDR3: CASSQSSGANVLTF. DNA for the CDR3: TGCGCCAGCTCACAGAGCTCTGGGGCCAACGTCCTGACTTTC.

The chain couples TRBV30 to TRBJ2-1; perhaps TRBD1 as D (6 bases). In germline, CDR1 is GTSNPN, CDR2 SVGIG (reference sequence). V lost 4 bases and J lost 0, with 16 bases in between. CDR3 length: 16 residues. The CDR3 region is CAWTRQVSSSYNEQFF. The CDR3 coding sequence is TGTGCCTGGACCCGACAGGTCTCGAGCTCCTACAATGAGCAGTTCTTC.